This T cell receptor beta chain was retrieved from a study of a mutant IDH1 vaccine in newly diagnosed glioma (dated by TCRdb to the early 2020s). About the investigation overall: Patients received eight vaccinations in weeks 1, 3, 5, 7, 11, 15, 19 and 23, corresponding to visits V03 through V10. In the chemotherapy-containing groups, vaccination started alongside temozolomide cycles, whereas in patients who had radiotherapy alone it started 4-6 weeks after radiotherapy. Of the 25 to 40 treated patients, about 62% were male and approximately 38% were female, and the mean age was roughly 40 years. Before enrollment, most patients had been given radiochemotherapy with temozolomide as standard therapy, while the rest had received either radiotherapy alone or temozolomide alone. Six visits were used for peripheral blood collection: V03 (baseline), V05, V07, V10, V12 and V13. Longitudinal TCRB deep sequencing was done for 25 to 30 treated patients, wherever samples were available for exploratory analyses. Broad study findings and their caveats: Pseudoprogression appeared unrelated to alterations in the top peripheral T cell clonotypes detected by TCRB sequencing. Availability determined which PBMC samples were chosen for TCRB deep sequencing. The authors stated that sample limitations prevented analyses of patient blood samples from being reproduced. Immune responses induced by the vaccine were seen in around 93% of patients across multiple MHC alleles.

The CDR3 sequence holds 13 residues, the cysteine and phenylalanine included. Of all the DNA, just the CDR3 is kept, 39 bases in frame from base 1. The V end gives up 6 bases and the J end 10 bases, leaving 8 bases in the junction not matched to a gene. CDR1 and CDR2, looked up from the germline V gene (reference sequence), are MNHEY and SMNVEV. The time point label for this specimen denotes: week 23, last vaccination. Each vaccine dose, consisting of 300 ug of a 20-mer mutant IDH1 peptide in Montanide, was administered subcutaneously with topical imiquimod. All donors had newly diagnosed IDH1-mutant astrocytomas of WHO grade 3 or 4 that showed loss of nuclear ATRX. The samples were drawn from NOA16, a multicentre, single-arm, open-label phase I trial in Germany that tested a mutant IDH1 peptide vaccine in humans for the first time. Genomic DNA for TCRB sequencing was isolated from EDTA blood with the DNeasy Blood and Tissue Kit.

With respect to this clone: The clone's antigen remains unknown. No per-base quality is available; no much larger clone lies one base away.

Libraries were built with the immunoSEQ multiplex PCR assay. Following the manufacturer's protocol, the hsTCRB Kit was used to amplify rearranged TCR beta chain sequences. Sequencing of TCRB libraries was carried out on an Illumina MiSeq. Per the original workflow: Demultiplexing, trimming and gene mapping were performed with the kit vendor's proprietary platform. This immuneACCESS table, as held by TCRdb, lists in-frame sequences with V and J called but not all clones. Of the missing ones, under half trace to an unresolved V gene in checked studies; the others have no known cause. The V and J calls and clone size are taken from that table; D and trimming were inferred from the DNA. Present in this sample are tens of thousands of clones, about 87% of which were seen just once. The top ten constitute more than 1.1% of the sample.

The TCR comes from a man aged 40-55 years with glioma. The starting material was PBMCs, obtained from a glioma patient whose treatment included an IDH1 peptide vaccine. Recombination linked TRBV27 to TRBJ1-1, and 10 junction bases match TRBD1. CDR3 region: CASSPSWDRGAFF. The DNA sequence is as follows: TGTGCCAGCAGCCCCTCCTGGGACAGGGGAGCTTTCTTT.